This T cell receptor beta chain was sequenced in a study of T cell repertoires in cytomegalovirus infection. Background on the study: Public signatures in TCR beta pointed to CMV infection and matching HLA type.

Study results and limitations: Clonotypes of TCR beta that were HLA-C-restricted and CMV-specific dominated the ex vivo response. CMV carriers with the relevant HLA were identified by cumulative public TCR beta family frequency.

This clonotype was counted many times. Its antigen is not known. TCRdb reanalysed the reads using MiXCR and keeps one entry per CDR3 protein. The sample holds roughly 180,000 distinct CDR3 sequences, roughly 17% seen once. Trimming pared 4 bases from V and 4 bases from J, leaving 14 bases between. Germline values: CDR1 SGHTA, CDR2 FQGNSA. This CDR3 has 15 amino acids. This chain joins TRBV7-2 and TRBJ1-5; D might be TRBD1 (5 bases). The receptor was derived from a human donor in good health (CMV status not recorded). Some clones in this sample may be carry-over from other donors' samples. Sequencing was performed on CD8+ T cells from PBMCs. CDR3 in DNA: TGTGCCAGCAGCTGGGACGGAGGATTTAATCAGCCCCAGCATTTT. It is translated as CASSWDGGFNQPQHF.